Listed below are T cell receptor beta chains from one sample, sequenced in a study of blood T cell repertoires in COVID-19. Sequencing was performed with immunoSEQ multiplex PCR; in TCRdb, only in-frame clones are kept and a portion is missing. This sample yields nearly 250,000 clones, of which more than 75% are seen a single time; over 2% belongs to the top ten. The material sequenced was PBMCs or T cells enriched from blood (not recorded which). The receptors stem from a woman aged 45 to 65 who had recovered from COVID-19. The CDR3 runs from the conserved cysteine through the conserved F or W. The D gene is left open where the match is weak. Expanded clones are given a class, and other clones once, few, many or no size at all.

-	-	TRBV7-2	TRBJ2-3	TGTGCCAGCAGCTCCGCTGTAGCGGATACGCAGTATTTT	CASSSAVADTQYF
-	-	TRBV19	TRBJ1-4	TGTGCCAGTAGGGATGGCGGGTTTGGGGAAAAACTGTTTTTT	CASRDGGFGEKLFF
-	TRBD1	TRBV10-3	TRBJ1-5	TGTGCCATCAGACAGGGGACGTATCAGCCCCAGCATTTT	CAIRQGTYQPQHF
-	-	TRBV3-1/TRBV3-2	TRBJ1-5	TGTGCCAGCAGCCAAGGAGGGTACGGCAATCAGCCCCAGCATTTT	CASSQGGYGNQPQHF
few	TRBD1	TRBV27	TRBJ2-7	TGTGCCAGCAGTCCCGACTGGACAGGGGGGAGGTACGAGCAGTACTTC	CASSPDWTGGRYEQYF
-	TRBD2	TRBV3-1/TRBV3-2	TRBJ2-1	TGTGCCAGCCGCCCAGCGGGAGTGGGAGGTGAGCAGTTCTTC	CASRPAGVGGEQFF
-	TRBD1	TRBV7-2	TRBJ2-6	TGTGCCAGCCGAGGGGGGCTCGGGACAGGGCCCTCTGGGGCCAACGTCCTGACTTTC	CASRGGLGTGPSGANVLTF
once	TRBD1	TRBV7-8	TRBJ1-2	TGTGCCAGCAGCGTCCCCGGGACAGGGAATGGCTACACCTTC	CASSVPGTGNGYTF
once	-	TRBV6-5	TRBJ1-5	TGTGCCAGCGGCTATCAGCCCCAGCATTTT	CASGYQPQHF
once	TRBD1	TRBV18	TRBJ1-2	TGTGCCAGCTCCCTGCAGGGACAGCGTGGCTACACCTTC	CASSLQGQRGYTF
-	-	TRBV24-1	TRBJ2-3	TGTGCCACCAGTGATTTAAAGAGGCTTCGACAGTCCAGGGCAGATACGCAGTATTTT	CATSDLKRLRQSRADTQYF
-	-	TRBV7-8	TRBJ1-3	TGTGCCAGCAGCTTAGGAACCAGGGGTACTGCTGGAAACACCATATATTTT	CASSLGTRGTAGNTIYF
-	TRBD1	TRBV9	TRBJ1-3	TGTGCCAGCAGCGTAGCCCTACCGGGACAGGGCGGAAACACCATATATTTT	CASSVALPGQGGNTIYF